The 9 T cell receptor beta chains below all came from one sample that was sequenced in a study of shared clonotypes between healthy human individuals. Sequencing used immunoSEQ multiplex PCR; TCRdb keeps in-frame clones, though not all of them. The data show about 980,000 clones, 76% seen once. Material for sequencing was memory CD4+ T cells sorted from blood. Stated subset: CD45RA-negative fraction. The receptors stem from a man younger than 30 in good health.

Comment on this clone: Mismatch with germline at one junction end may stem from a read error. V and J are TRBV6-6 and TRBJ2-5; no definite D call. Germline-derived CDR1 and CDR2 are MNHNY and SVGAGI (reference sequence). The CDR3 is made up of 12 amino acids. The CDR3 DNA is TGTGCCAGCAGTAGGGATCAAGGGACCCAGTACTTC. This gives the protein CASSRDQGTQYF.

This clone was detected only once. CDR3 protein: CASSPGQGFSTEAFF. In DNA form, the CDR3 reads TGTGCCAGCAGCCCCGGACAGGGGTTCTCCACTGAAGCTTTCTTT. The chain has TRBV6-6 and TRBJ1-1, with 9 bases matching TRBD1. V gave up 6 bases and J gave up 4 bases; unmatched junction bases: 9. Germline CDR1 MNHNY, CDR2 SVGAGI (reference sequence). The CDR3 is made up of 15 amino acids.

V is TRBV30 and J is TRBJ2-7; weak D call: TRBD2 (6 bases). Trimming cost V 2 bases and J 9 bases, with 14 bases left between them. The CDR3 covers 12 residues. CDR1 and CDR2 (germline): GTSNPN, SVGIG (reference sequence). In DNA, the CDR3 is TGTGCCTGGAGTTCGTCGGGGGTTCGGCAGTACTTC. It is translated as CAWSSSGVRQYF.

The chain links TRBV18 to TRBJ2-4; a possible D gene is TRBD1 (6 bases). This CDR3 has 14 residues. The germline V gene has CDR1 KGHSH and CDR2 LQKENI. V gave up 4 bases and J gave up 9 bases, with 16 bases separating them. CDR3 nucleotide sequence: TGTGCCAGCTCACTGGGGACACCTGGGGGCATTCAGTACTTC. Translating gives CASSLGTPGGIQYF.

V gene TRBV13 combines with J gene TRBJ2-7; no reliable D call. This CDR3 contains 15 residues. With 6 bases removed from V and 3 bases from J, the gap between germline ends came to 18 bases. Germline-derived CDR1 and CDR2 are PRHDT and FYEKMQ (reference sequence). The CDR3 loop reads CASSSQRDSHYEQYF. In nucleotides, the CDR3 is TGTGCCAGCAGTTCCCAAAGAGATTCCCACTACGAGCAGTACTTC.

CDR3 residues: CASSLSAVYGYTF. CDR3 DNA: TGTGCCAGCAGTTTATCGGCCGTTTATGGCTACACCTTC. The chain couples TRBV27 to TRBJ1-2; D not resolved. The CDR3 contains 13 residues. Trimming left V 0 bases short and J 5 bases short, with 7 bases between. CDR1 and CDR2 (germline): MNHEY, SMNVEV (reference sequence).

This clone showed up just a few times. The chain couples TRBV6-1 to TRBJ2-7; the D gene is possibly TRBD1 (5 bases). The CDR3 totals 14 residues. Germline V lookup: CDR1 MNHNS, CDR2 SASEGT. V shed 4 bases and J shed 3 bases, with 13 bases lying between them. CDR3 bases: TGTGCCAGCAGTGGGGGCAGCAATAACTACGAGCAGTACTTC. Translated: CASSGGSNNYEQYF.

V usage is TRBV2 and J usage is TRBJ2-2; possible D gene TRBD1, 6 bases. Trimming pared 5 bases from V and 5 bases from J, leaving 15 bases between. CDR1 and CDR2 from the germline V gene are SNHLY and FYNNEI. The CDR3 has 15 amino acids. In nucleotides, the CDR3 is TGTGCCAGCAGTTCAAAACAGGGTGGGACCGGGGAGCTGTTTTTT. Encoded protein: CASSSKQGGTGELFF.

The J gene is TRBJ2-3, the V gene TRBV7-2, with 9 positions matching TRBD2. The J segment lost 1 base and the V segment lost 1 base, leaving 6 bases of the junction unmatched. The CDR3 totals 17 residues. Germline assignment: CDR1 SGHTA and CDR2 FQGNSA. CDR3 coding DNA: TGTGCCAGCAGCTTAGGGGGTAGCGGGGGACGCACAGATACGCAGTATTTT. Amino acids: CASSLGGSGGRTDTQYF.